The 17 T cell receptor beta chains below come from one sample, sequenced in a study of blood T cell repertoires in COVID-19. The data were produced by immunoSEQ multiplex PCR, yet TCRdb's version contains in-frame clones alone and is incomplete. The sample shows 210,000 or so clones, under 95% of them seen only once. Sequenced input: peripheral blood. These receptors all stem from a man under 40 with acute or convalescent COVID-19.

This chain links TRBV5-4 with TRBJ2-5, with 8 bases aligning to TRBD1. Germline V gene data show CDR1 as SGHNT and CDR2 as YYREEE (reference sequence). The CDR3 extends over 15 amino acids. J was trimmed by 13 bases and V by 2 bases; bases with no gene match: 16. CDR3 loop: CASSLQPGQEEVLYF. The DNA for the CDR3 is TGTGCCAGCAGCTTACAACCGGGACAGGAAGAGGTTTTGTACTTC.

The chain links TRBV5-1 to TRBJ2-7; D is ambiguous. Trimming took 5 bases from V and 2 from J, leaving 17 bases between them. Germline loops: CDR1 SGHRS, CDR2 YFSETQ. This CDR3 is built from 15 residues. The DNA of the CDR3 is TGCGCCAGCAGTCCTGGCGGAAATTTGGCCTACGAGCAGTACTTC. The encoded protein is CASSPGGNLAYEQYF.

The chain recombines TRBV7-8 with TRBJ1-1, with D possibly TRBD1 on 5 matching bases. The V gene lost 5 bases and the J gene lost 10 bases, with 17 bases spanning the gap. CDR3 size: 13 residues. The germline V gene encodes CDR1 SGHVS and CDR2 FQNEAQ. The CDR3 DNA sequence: TGTGCCAGCAGCGCCCGACAGTTCCGATCAGCTTTCTTT. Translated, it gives CASSARQFRSAFF.

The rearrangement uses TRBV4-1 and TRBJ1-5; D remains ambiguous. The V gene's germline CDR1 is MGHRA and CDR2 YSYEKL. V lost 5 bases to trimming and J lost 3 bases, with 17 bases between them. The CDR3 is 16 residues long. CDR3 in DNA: TGCGCCAGCAGCTTACGCGGTGGTTTAGACAATCAGCCCCAGCATTTT. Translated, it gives CASSLRGGLDNQPQHF.

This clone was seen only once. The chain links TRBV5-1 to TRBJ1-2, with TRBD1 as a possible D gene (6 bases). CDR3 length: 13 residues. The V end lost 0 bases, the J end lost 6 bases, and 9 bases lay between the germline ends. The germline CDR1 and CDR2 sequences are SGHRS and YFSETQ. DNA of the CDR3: TGCGCCAGCAGCTTGGGGCAGGGGAATGGCTACACCTTC. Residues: CASSLGQGNGYTF.

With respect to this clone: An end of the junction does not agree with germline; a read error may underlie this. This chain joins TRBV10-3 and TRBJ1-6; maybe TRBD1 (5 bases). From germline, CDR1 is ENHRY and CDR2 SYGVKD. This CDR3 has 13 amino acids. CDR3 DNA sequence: TGTGCCATAAGTGGGACTAGTGGTTCACCCCTCCACTTT. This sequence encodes CAISGTSGSPLHF.

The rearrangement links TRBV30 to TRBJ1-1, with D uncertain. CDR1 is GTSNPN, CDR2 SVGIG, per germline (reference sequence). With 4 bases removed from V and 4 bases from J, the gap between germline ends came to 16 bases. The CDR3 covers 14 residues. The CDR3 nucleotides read TGTGCCTGGACCCCGGGAAACATCGTCACTGAAGCTTTCTTT. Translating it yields CAWTPGNIVTEAFF.

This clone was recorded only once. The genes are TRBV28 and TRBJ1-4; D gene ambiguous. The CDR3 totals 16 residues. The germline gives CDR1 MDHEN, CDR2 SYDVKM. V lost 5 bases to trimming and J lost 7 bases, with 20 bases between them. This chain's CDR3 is CASSIPGLESGEKLFF. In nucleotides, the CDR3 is TGTGCCAGCAGTATCCCCGGACTGGAAAGTGGTGAAAAACTGTTTTTT.

CDR3 DNA: TGTGCCAGCAGCTCCCCTGGGTCCGCGTTGGGGGCCAAGCATTTT. It yields the protein CASSSPGSALGAKHF. The rearrangement joins TRBV7-2 to TRBJ1-5; the D gene is possibly TRBD1 (6 bases). V was trimmed by 4 bases and J by 14 bases, leaving 24 bases between them. This CDR3 contains 15 residues. Germline V gene lookup returns CDR1 SGHTA and CDR2 FQGNSA.

DNA for the CDR3: TGTGCCAGCAGCTTATTGCCGGGGAATGAGCAGTTCTTC. Protein: CASSLLPGNEQFF. The chain has TRBV7-3 and TRBJ2-1, with a possible D match to TRBD2 (5 bases). This CDR3 has 13 amino acids. CDR1 and CDR2 from the germline V gene are SGHTA and FQGTGA. Trimming shortened V by 2 bases and J by 7 bases, and 9 bases separated the two germline ends.

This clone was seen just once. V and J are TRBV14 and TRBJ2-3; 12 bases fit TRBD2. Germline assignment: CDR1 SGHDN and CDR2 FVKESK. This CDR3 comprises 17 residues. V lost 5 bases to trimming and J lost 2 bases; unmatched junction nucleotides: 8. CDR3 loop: CASSGRLAGAYTDTQYF. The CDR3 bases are TGTGCCAGCAGCGGCAGACTAGCGGGGGCCTACACAGATACGCAGTATTTT.

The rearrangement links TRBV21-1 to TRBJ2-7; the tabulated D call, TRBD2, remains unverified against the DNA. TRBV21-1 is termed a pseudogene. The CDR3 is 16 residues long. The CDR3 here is CASSKEEGRRPFEQYF. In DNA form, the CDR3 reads TGTGCCAGCAGCAAAGAGGAGGGACGACGCCCCTTCGAGCAGTACTTC.

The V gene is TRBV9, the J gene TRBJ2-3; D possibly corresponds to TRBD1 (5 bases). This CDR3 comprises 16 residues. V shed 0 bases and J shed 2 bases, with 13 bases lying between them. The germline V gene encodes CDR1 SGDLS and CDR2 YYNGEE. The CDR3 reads CASSVAGQGSTDTQYF. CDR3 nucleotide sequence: TGTGCCAGCAGCGTAGCCGGTCAGGGCTCCACAGATACGCAGTATTTT.

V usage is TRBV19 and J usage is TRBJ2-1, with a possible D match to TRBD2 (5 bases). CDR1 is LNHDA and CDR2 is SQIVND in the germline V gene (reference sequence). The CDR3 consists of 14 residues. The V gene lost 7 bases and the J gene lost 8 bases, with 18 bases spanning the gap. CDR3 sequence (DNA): TGTGCCAGTAATAGGTGGGGTCTGAGGGATGAGCAGTTCTTC. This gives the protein CASNRWGLRDEQFF. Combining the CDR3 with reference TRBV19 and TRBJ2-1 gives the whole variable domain DGGITQSPKYLFRKEGQNVTLSCEQNLNHDAMYWYRQDPGQGLRLIYYSQIVNDFQKGDIAEGYSVSREKKESFPLTVTSAQKNPTAFYLCASNRWGLRDEQFFGPGTRLTVL.

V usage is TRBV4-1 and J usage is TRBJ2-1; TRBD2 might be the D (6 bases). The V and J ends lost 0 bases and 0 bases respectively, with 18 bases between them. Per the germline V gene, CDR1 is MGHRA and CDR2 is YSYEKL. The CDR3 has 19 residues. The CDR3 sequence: CASSQDLASVFSSYNEQFF. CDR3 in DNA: TGCGCCAGCAGCCAAGATCTAGCTAGCGTCTTTAGCTCCTACAATGAGCAGTTCTTC.

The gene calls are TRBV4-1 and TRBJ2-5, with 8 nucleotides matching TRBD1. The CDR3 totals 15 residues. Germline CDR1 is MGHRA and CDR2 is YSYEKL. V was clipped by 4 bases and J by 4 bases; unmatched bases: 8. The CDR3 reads CASSRSGGSGETQYF. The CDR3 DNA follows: TGCGCCAGCAGCCGCTCAGGGGGCTCGGGAGAGACCCAGTACTTC.

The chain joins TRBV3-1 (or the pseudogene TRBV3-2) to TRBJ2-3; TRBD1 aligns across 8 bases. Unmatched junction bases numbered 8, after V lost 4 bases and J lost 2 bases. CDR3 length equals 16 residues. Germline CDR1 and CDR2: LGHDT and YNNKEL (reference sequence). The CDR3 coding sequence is TGTGCCAGCAGCCCATCGACAGGGGTTCTCACAGATACGCAGTATTTT. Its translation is CASSPSTGVLTDTQYF.